The clone carrying this TCR beta chain showed up many times. From germline, CDR1 is DFQATT and CDR2 SNEGSKA (reference sequence). Losses at the gene ends were 6 bases for V and 2 bases for J; bases not matched to a gene: 4. The CDR3 is 14 amino acids. The data originate from a study of blood T cells in healthy people across ages. Sample-barcoded 5' priming and a J-beta primer mix drove a second PCR of about 6 to 12 cycles. A tag from a template-switch adaptor with 12 random nucleotides marked each cDNA molecule. MiXCR, applied by TCRdb to the 5' RACE reads, yields one record per CDR3 protein. The sample has hundreds of thousands of distinct CDR3 sequences; less than 35% are singletons.

The chain uses TRBV20-1 and TRBJ2-1; TRBD2 aligns across 10 bases. Sequencing input: blood. The sequence came from a woman older than 75 in good health. The CDR3 protein is CSAPGLATYNEQFF. Written as DNA, the CDR3 is TGCAGTGCCCCGGGACTAGCGACCTACAATGAGCAGTTCTTC.